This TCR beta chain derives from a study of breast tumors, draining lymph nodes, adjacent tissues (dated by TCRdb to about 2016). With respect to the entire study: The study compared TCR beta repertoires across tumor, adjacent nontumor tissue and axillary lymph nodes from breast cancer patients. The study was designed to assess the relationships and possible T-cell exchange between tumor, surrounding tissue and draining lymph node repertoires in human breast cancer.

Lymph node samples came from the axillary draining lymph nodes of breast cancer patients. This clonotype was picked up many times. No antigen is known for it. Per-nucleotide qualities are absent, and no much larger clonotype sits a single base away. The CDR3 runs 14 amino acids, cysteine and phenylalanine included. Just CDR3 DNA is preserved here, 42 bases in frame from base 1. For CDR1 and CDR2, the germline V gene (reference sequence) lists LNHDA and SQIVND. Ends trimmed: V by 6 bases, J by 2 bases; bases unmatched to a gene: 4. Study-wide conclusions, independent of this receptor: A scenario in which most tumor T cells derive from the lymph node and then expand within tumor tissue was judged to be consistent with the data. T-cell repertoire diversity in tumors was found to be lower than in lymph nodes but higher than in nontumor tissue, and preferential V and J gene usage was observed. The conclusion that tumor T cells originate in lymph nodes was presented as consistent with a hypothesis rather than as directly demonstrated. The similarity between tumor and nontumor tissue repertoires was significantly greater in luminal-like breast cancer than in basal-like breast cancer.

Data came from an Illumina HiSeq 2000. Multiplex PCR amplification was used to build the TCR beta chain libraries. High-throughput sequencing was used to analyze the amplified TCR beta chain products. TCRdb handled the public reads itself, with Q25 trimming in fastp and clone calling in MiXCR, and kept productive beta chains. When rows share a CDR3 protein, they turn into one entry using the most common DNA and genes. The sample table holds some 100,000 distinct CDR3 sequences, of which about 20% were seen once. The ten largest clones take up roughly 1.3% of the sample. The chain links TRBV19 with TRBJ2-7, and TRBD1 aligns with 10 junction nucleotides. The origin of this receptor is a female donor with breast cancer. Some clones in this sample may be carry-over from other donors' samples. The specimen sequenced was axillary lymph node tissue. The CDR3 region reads CASRGQGTTYEQYF. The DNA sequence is TGTGCCAGTAGGGGACAGGGGACCACCTACGAGCAGTACTTC.